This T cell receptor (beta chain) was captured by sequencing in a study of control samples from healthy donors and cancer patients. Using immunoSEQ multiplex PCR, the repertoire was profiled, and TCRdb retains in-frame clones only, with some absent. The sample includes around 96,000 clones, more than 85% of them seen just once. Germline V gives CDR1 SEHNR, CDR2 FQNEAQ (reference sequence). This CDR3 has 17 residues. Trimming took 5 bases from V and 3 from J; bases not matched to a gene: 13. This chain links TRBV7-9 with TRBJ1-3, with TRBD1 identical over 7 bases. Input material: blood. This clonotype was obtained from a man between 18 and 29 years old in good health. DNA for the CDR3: TGTGCCAGCAGCCCTTCCCCCGACAGGGAGAGTGGAAACACCATATATTTT. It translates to CASSPSPDRESGNTIYF.